This T cell receptor beta chain was captured in a study of T-cell memory formation after mild COVID-19. About the research overall: Most TCR clusters belonged to a single donor.

Deletions cut 6 bases from V and 8 bases from J, with 14 bases between. The CDR3 is made up of 13 amino acids. TCR alpha and TCR beta cDNA libraries carrying sample barcodes and UMIs were produced by 5'RACE using constant-segment primers. TCRdb itself ran the 5' RACE reads through MiXCR, one entry per CDR3 protein. Of roughly 320,000 distinct CDR3 sequences listed, 25% to 30% are singletons. Only a few counts were recorded for this clonotype. The rearrangement uses TRBV12-3 or TRBV12-4 and TRBJ2-1; maybe TRBD2 (5 bases). This TCR was sampled from an adult woman who had mild COVID-19 (a few samples of this study predate the infection). Cell type and time point are not known. Material: PBMCs or a T cell subset sorted from them (not recorded which). This CDR3 is CASSLAPDDEQFF. The CDR3 bases are TGTGCCAGCAGCCTAGCCCCCGACGATGAGCAGTTCTTC.